This T cell receptor (beta chain) came from a study of T cell repertoires in cytomegalovirus infection. V shed 2 bases and J 0 bases; nucleotides not matched to a gene: 0. The CDR3 is 14 amino acids. CDR1 is DFQATT, CDR2 SNEGSKA, per germline (reference sequence). Findings of the study overall: Cumulative public TCR beta family frequency identified carriers of CMV plus the relevant HLA.

MiXCR was run by TCRdb on the reads, yielding one entry per CDR3 protein. The sample lists a few hundred thousand distinct CDR3 sequences, over 7.5% seen once, with approximately 4.7% in the top ten. In its sample, this clonotype was seen many times. Its antigen is unknown. The chain joins TRBV20-1 to TRBJ2-4; 8 bases align to TRBD2. The source material was PBMCs. This receptor was obtained from a human donor in good health (CMV status not recorded). Some clones in this sample may be carry-over from other donors' samples. For the CDR3, the DNA is TGCAGTGCTAGAACTAGCGGAGCCAAAAACATTCAGTACTTC. It codes for CSARTSGAKNIQYF.